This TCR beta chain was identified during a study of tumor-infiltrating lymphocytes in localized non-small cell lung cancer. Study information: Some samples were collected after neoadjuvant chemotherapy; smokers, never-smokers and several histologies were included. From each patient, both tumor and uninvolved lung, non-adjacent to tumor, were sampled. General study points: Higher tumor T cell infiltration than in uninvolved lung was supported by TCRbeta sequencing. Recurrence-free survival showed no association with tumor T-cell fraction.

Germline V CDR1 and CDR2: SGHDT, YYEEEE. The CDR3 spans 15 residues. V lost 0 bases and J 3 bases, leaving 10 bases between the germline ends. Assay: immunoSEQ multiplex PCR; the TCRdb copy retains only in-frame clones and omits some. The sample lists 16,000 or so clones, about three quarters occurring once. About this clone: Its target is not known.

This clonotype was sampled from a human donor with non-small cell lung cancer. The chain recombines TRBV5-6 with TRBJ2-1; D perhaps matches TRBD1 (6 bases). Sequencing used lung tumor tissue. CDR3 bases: TGTGCCAGCAGCTTGGACAGGGTAATCTACAATGAGCAGTTCTTC. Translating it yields CASSLDRVIYNEQFF.